The 28 T cell receptor beta chains given below trace back to one sample, sequenced in a study of cytotoxic CD8 clonotypes in ibrutinib-treated CLL. This table comes from immunoSEQ multiplex PCR, and its TCRdb copy is limited to in-frame clones, with some not included. The profile shows about 150,000 clones, 60% to 85% of them singletons. The sample in question was PBMCs, obtained after 24 months of ibrutinib treatment. The source of these receptors is a human donor with chronic lymphocytic leukemia.

The chain has TRBV7-2 and TRBJ1-2; D may be TRBD1 (5 bases). The CDR3 extends over 16 amino acids. Germline V CDR1 and CDR2: SGHTA, FQGNSA. The germline V and J ends were trimmed by 3 bases and 2 bases, with 16 bases remaining between them. The DNA of the CDR3 is TGTGCCAGCAGCTTGTCGGGATCGGGGACCAACTATGGCTACACCTTC. Encoded protein: CASSLSGSGTNYGYTF.

The gene calls are TRBV7-9 and TRBJ2-7; D is undetermined. V lost 2 bases and J 2 bases, leaving 7 bases between the germline ends. The CDR3 has 13 residues. CDR1 is SEHNR, CDR2 FQNEAQ, per germline (reference sequence). CDR3: CASSLRGTYEQYF. The CDR3 region has the DNA TGTGCCAGCAGCTTACGCGGAACCTACGAGCAGTACTTC.

This chain joins TRBV5-1 and TRBJ1-2; weak D call: TRBD1 (6 bases). V was shortened by 0 bases and J by 7 bases, with 16 bases between the two germline ends. Germline-derived CDR1 and CDR2 are SGHRS and YFSETQ. This CDR3 contains 15 residues. DNA for the CDR3: TGCGCCAGCAGCTTGGAGCCAGGGGAGGGTTCTGGCTACACCTTC. This gives the protein CASSLEPGEGSGYTF.

This chain connects TRBV6-5 to TRBJ2-5; the D gene could be TRBD1 or TRBD2 (6 bases each). CDR1 is MNHEY, CDR2 SVGAGI, per germline. There are 15 residues in the CDR3. Trimming pared 6 bases from V and 11 bases from J, leaving 25 bases between. This CDR3 is CASRPPGGGAGEQYF. For the CDR3, the DNA is TGTGCCAGCAGGCCCCCCGGGGGTGGGGCAGGGGAGCAGTACTTC.

This chain connects TRBV4-3 to TRBJ1-2; D not resolved. Germline values: CDR1 LGHNA, CDR2 YSLEER. V lost 0 bases, J lost 7 bases, and 12 bases lay in between. CDR3 length: 14 amino acids. The CDR3 protein is CASSQDGGLRGYTF. The CDR3 nucleotides are TGCGCCAGCAGCCAAGATGGAGGTCTTCGTGGCTACACCTTC.

The chain links TRBV7-6 to TRBJ2-1, with 9 bases identical to TRBD2. The CDR3 has 16 residues. The germline V gene encodes CDR1 SGHVS and CDR2 FNYEAQ. V lost 2 bases and J lost 0; bases outside the gene matches: 2. CDR3 region: CASSLSGGFSYNEQFF. The CDR3 DNA reads as TGTGCCAGCAGCTTAAGCGGGGGGTTCTCCTACAATGAGCAGTTCTTC.

The chain recombines TRBV27 with TRBJ1-1; the D gene is possibly TRBD1 (5 bases). V lost 5 bases to trimming and J lost 5 bases, with 15 bases between them. Germline V gives CDR1 MNHEY, CDR2 SMNVEV (reference sequence). The CDR3 runs 14 residues. CDR3 DNA sequence: TGTGCCAGCAGTCTACACCCAGGGTGGACTGAAGCTTTCTTT. Its protein product is CASSLHPGWTEAFF.

This chain connects TRBV28 to TRBJ1-1, with 8 bases lining up with TRBD1. CDR3 size: 15 residues. Germline-derived CDR1 and CDR2 are MDHEN and SYDVKM. The ends lost 5 bases at V and 5 bases at J; junction bases unmatched: 10. CDR3 protein: CASSGPGTGWTEAFF. CDR3 DNA sequence: TGTGCCAGCAGTGGCCCCGGGACAGGATGGACTGAAGCTTTCTTT.

The CDR3 region is CASSFGGAKETQYF. CDR3 nucleotide sequence: TGTGCCAGCAGCTTCGGGGGGGCCAAAGAGACCCAGTACTTC. The rearrangement uses TRBV7-9 and TRBJ2-5, with TRBD2 matching over 8 bases. The junction had 3 bases not matched to a gene; V was cut back by 3 bases and J by 3 bases. There are 14 residues in the CDR3. CDR1 and CDR2 from the germline V gene are SEHNR and FQNEAQ (reference sequence).

V usage is TRBV2 and J usage is TRBJ1-2; weak D call: TRBD1 (6 bases). The CDR3 runs to 15 residues. The V gene's germline CDR1 is SNHLY and CDR2 FYNNEI. The V and J ends lost 4 bases and 0 bases respectively, with 12 bases between them. CDR3 region: CASSGSGAANYGYTF. CDR3 DNA sequence: TGTGCCAGCAGTGGGTCGGGGGCGGCTAACTATGGCTACACCTTC.

The rearrangement joins TRBV11-3 to TRBJ1-1; D unclear. Between the trimmed V and J ends, which lost 5 bases and 1 base, there was a span of 11 bases. CDR1 SGHNT and CDR2 YENEEA come from the germline V gene. The CDR3 contains 14 residues. The CDR3 sequence: CASSRYSRNTEAFF. CDR3 nucleotide sequence: TGTGCCAGCAGCCGCTACAGTCGGAACACTGAAGCTTTCTTT.

This chain links TRBV9 with TRBJ1-1; TRBD1 is a possible D gene (5 bases). Trimming stripped 4 bases from V and 0 bases from J, with 13 bases between. CDR1 SGDLS and CDR2 YYNGEE come from the germline V gene. The CDR3 spans 15 residues. As DNA, the CDR3 is TGTGCCAGCAGCTCTGGGGGTTTAATGAACACTGAAGCTTTCTTT. Translating it yields CASSSGGLMNTEAFF.

The rearrangement joins TRBV2 to TRBJ1-4; D perhaps matches TRBD1 (5 bases). The CDR3 sequence is 13 residues long. V lost 6 bases and J lost 6, with 11 bases in between. The V gene's germline CDR1 is SNHLY and CDR2 FYNNEI. CDR3 residues: CASRYRSDEKLFF. Written as DNA, the CDR3 is TGTGCCAGCAGGTACAGGTCCGATGAAAAACTGTTTTTT.

The chain is built from TRBV7-2 and TRBJ2-7; a possible D gene is TRBD1 (5 bases). CDR1 and CDR2 (germline): SGHTA, FQGNSA. The CDR3 spans 15 residues. V was cut by 5 bases and J by 2 bases, with 16 bases left in between. CDR3 in DNA: TGTGCCAGCAGCCCCCAGGGCGGCAGTACCTACGAGCAGTACTTC. Protein product: CASSPQGGSTYEQYF.

The CDR3, as DNA: TGTGCCAGCAGCGTAGGAGGCCTCGGATACGAGCAGTACTTC. Translating gives CASSVGGLGYEQYF. The chain combines TRBV9 with TRBJ2-7; D not resolved. Trimming cost V 0 bases and J 4 bases, with 11 bases left between them. In germline, CDR1 is SGDLS, CDR2 YYNGEE. CDR3 length equals 14 residues.

Notes on this clone: A read error may be the cause here, since a much bigger clone is one base away. The chain uses TRBV28 and TRBJ2-1, with TRBD1 matching over 10 bases. Germline loops: CDR1 MDHEN, CDR2 SYDVKM. CDR3 size: 15 residues. V lost 5 bases to trimming and J lost 4 bases; unmatched junction nucleotides: 5. The DNA of the CDR3 is TGTGCCAGCAGTCCCGGGACAGGGGAATACAATGAGCAGTTCTTC. It encodes CASSPGTGEYNEQFF.

This chain connects TRBV2 to TRBJ1-5; D might be TRBD1 (5 bases). CDR3 size: 17 residues. Germline V gene lookup returns CDR1 SNHLY and CDR2 FYNNEI. V was pared by 5 bases and J by 4 bases, with 21 bases between. The CDR3 loop reads CASSPRGDSGGNQPQHF. The CDR3 coding sequence is TGTGCCAGCAGTCCCCGGGGGGACTCCGGGGGTAATCAGCCCCAGCATTTT. The whole variable domain, filled in from reference TRBV2 and TRBJ1-5, reads EPEVTQTPSHQVTQMGQEVILRCVPISNHLYFYWYRQILGQKVEFLVSFYNNEISEKSEIFDDQFSVERPDGSNFTLKIRSTKLEDSAMYFCASSPRGDSGGNQPQHFGDGTRLSIL.

The rearrangement uses TRBV9 and TRBJ2-5, with 12 nucleotides matching TRBD2. From germline, CDR1 is SGDLS and CDR2 YYNGEE. With V trimmed by 0 bases and J by 5 bases, 5 bases remained unmatched. The CDR3 is made up of 16 amino acids. The CDR3 reads CASSVGGLAGGETQYF. DNA for the CDR3: TGTGCCAGCAGCGTAGGGGGACTAGCGGGCGGGGAGACCCAGTACTTC.

The chain is built from TRBV7-3 and TRBJ2-1; tentative D call: TRBD2 (6 bases). Germline values: CDR1 SGHTA, CDR2 FQGTGA. The CDR3 runs 14 residues. Trimming took off 5 bases at V and 8 bases at J, with 16 bases between the two ends. CDR3 sequence (DNA): TGTGCCAGCAGCCCAAGGGGACTCGCCTATGAGCAGTTCTTC. Translation gives CASSPRGLAYEQFF.

V usage is TRBV30 and J usage is TRBJ1-3, with no clear D. V lost 6 bases to trimming and J lost 0 bases, with 15 bases between them. Germline CDR1 reads GTSNPN; CDR2 reads SVGIG (reference sequence). The CDR3 has 15 residues. CDR3 DNA: TGTGCCTGCCAGGACGTTTCGAGCTCTGGAAACACCATATATTTT. Its protein product is CACQDVSSSGNTIYF. Based on the CDR3 plus reference TRBV30 and TRBJ1-3, the full variable domain is SQTIHQWPATLVQPVGSPLSLECTVEGTSNPNLYWYRQAAGRGLQLLFYSVGIGQISSEVPQNLSASRPQDRQFILSSKKLLLSDSGFYLCACQDVSSSGNTIYFGEGSWLTVV.

This chain joins TRBV5-1 and TRBJ1-2; D is uncertain. Trimming took 0 bases from V and 3 from J, leaving 6 bases between them. The CDR3 is 13 amino acids. From germline, CDR1 is SGHRS and CDR2 YFSETQ. The chain's CDR3 is CASSLVGHYGYTF. In DNA form, the CDR3 reads TGCGCCAGCAGCTTGGTTGGGCACTATGGCTACACCTTC.

V and J are TRBV9 and TRBJ1-1; TRBD1 matches at 9 bases. Germline lookup yields CDR1 SGDLS and CDR2 YYNGEE. V lost 3 bases to trimming and J lost 3 bases; unmatched junction nucleotides: 12. The CDR3 has 17 amino acids. The chain's CDR3 is CASSATGGSIADTEAFF. CDR3 in DNA: TGTGCCAGCAGCGCTACAGGGGGCTCCATCGCGGACACTGAAGCTTTCTTT.

The chain links TRBV28 to TRBJ2-1; 7 bases line up with TRBD1. CDR1 and CDR2 (germline): MDHEN, SYDVKM. Trimming took 11 bases from V and 4 from J; bases not matched to a gene: 8. There are 13 residues in the CDR3. This CDR3 is CAATGTAYNEQFF. The DNA of the CDR3 is TGTGCCGCAACCGGGACAGCATACAATGAGCAGTTCTTC.

The rearrangement uses TRBV28 and TRBJ1-5; D remains unclear. This CDR3 is built from 15 residues. Germline V CDR1 and CDR2: MDHEN, SYDVKM. The V end was cut by 3 bases, the J end by 1 base, with 10 bases between. The CDR3 loop reads CASSFPPQSNQPQHF. As DNA, the CDR3 is TGTGCCAGCAGTTTCCCACCGCAGAGCAATCAGCCCCAGCATTTT. The full variable domain, with the rest looked up from reference TRBV28 and TRBJ1-5, is DVKVTQSSRYLVKRTGEKVFLECVQDMDHENMFWYRQDPGLGLRLIYFSYDVKMKEKGDIPEGYSVSREKKERFSLILESASTNQTSMYLCASSFPPQSNQPQHFGDGTRLSIL.

The gene calls are TRBV15 and TRBJ2-1; possibly TRBD2 for D (5 bases). CDR1 is LNHNV, CDR2 YYDKDF, per germline (reference sequence). The CDR3 spans 12 residues. V lost 8 bases to trimming and J lost 5 bases, with 10 bases between them. The CDR3: CATGTRHNEQFF. The DNA for the CDR3 is TGTGCCACCGGAACTAGACACAATGAGCAGTTCTTC.

The rearrangement uses TRBV19 and TRBJ2-3, with TRBD2 identical over 7 bases. The CDR3 covers 14 residues. J gave up 5 bases and V 6 bases, and 8 bases lay outside the gene matches. CDR1 and CDR2 (germline): LNHDA, SQIVND (reference sequence). CDR3: CASSQLGGGDTQYF. DNA of the CDR3: TGTGCCAGTAGCCAGCTGGGGGGGGGAGATACGCAGTATTTT.

This rearrangement joins TRBV5-5 to TRBJ1-1; D is unresolved. The CDR3 loop spans 11 amino acids. The germline CDR1 and CDR2 sequences are SGHKS and YYEKEE (reference sequence). The V gene lost 7 bases and the J gene lost 8 bases, with 12 bases spanning the gap. The CDR3 sequence is CASWFLAEAFF. CDR3 DNA: TGTGCCAGCTGGTTCCTTGCCGAAGCTTTCTTT.

The chain couples TRBV2 to TRBJ2-5; D is uncertain. CDR3 length equals 13 residues. Trimming left V 4 bases short and J 5 bases short, with 11 bases between. Germline-derived CDR1 and CDR2 are SNHLY and FYNNEI. CDR3 bases: TGTGCCAGCAGTGGGTCAGTGGGGGAGACCCAGTACTTC. It is translated as CASSGSVGETQYF.